This TCR beta chain was obtained from a study of blood T cell repertoires in COVID-19. Whole-study context: Sites in the United States, Italy and Spain provided acute and convalescent COVID-19 samples. From T cells, B-cell-depleted T cells, or PBMCs came the material, which was cDNA or gDNA.

Per the original methods: Amplification from reference gene primers served as the basis for estimated nucleated cell counts. Assay used: immunoSEQ multiplex PCR; TCRdb lists only in-frame clones, some missing. The DNA gave D and trimming, while V, J and clone size come from that table. The data show 130,000 or so clones, approximately 87% seen once. The CDR3 is made up of 13 amino acids. Germline lookup yields CDR1 SGHAT and CDR2 FQNNGV. Trimming shortened V by 3 bases and J by 4 bases, and 10 bases separated the two germline ends. The receptor comes from a man in his fifties with active COVID-19. Specimen: peripheral blood. The V call is TRBV11-2, the J call TRBJ2-7; no reliable D call. The CDR3 region has the DNA TGTGCCAGCAGCTTCAGGCTTGGGTACGAGCAGTACTTC. This translates into CASSFRLGYEQYF.